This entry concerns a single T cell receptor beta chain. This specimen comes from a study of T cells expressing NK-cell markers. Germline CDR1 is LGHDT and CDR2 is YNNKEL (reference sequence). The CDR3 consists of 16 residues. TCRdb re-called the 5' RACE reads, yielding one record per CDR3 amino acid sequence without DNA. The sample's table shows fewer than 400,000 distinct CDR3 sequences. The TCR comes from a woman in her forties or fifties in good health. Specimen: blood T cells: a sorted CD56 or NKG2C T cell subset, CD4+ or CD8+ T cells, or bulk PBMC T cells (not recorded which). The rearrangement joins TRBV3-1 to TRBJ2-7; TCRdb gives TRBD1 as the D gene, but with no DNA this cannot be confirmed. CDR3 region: CASSSLGATVSYEQYF.